The rows below give T cell receptor beta chains drawn from one sample of a study of technical replicates of blood from a few donors. Clones were read by immunoSEQ multiplex PCR, and TCRdb kept only the in-frame ones, dropping some. Of fewer than 90,000 clones in the sample, around 94% were seen once. The specimen sequenced was T cells isolated from PBMCs. Source of these receptors: a human donor in good health. Both conserved end residues are part of each CDR3. D genes are given only for firm matches. Expanded clones are given a class, and other clones once, few, many or no size at all.

V: TRBV14; D: NA; size: NA; J: TRBJ2-7; DNA: TGTGCCAGCAGCCAACTCGGTTCAACCTACGAGCAGTACTTC; CDR3: CASSQLGSTYEQYF
V: TRBV4-2; D: NA; size: NA; J: TRBJ2-7; DNA: TGTGCCAGCAGGAGACTAGACCTACGAGAGCAGTACTTC; CDR3: CASRRLDLREQYF
V: TRBV7-9; D: TRBD2; size: NA; J: TRBJ2-1; DNA: TGTGCCAGCAGCAGACTAGCGGACAATGAGCAGTTCTTC; CDR3: CASSRLADNEQFF
V: TRBV4-1; D: NA; size: NA; J: TRBJ1-1; DNA: TGCGCCAGCAGCCTAAGCTATGCCAGGGAAATGGGGACTGAAGCTTTCTTT; CDR3: CASSLSYAREMGTEAFF
V: TRBV4-3; D: TRBD2; size: NA; J: TRBJ2-1; DNA: TGCGCCAGCAGCGTTAGCGGGAGGGCACGCGAGCAGTTCTTC; CDR3: CASSVSGRAREQFF
V: TRBV11-3; D: TRBD1; size: NA; J: TRBJ2-5; DNA: TGTGCCAGCAGCTCGGGACAGGGGAGGGAGACCCAGTACTTC; CDR3: CASSSGQGRETQYF
V: TRBV28; D: TRBD1; size: NA; J: TRBJ2-7; DNA: TGTGCCAGCAGTCAACCCGGGACAGGCACCTACGAGCAGTACTTC; CDR3: CASSQPGTGTYEQYF
V: TRBV6-6; D: NA; size: NA; J: TRBJ1-1; DNA: TGTGCCACCAAACTAAGTGAGAACACTGAAGCTTTCTTT; CDR3: CATKLSENTEAFF
V: TRBV25-1; D: NA; size: NA; J: TRBJ2-2; DNA: TGTGCCAGCAGTTCGGGACTGACCACCGGGGAGCTGTTTTTT; CDR3: CASSSGLTTGELFF
V: TRBV6-6; D: NA; size: once; J: TRBJ1-3; DNA: TGTGCCAGCAGTTACAGTAGCTCTGGAAACACCATATATTTT; CDR3: CASSYSSSGNTIYF
V: TRBV9; D: NA; size: NA; J: TRBJ2-1; DNA: TGTGCCAGCAGCGTGGACACTGGGTACAATGAGCAGTTCTTC; CDR3: CASSVDTGYNEQFF
V: TRBV9; D: NA; size: NA; J: TRBJ2-3; DNA: TGTGCCAGCAGCCTTCCCCGATCGGGCGGACTGGATACGCAGTATTTT; CDR3: CASSLPRSGGLDTQYF
V: TRBV25-1; D: NA; size: NA; J: TRBJ2-3; DNA: TGTGCCAGCAGTCGGGGGAACACAGATACGCAGTATTTT; CDR3: CASSRGNTDTQYF
V: TRBV27; D: NA; size: NA; J: TRBJ2-7; DNA: TGTGCCAGCAGTTTATTCGGACAGCTCTACGAGCAGTACTTC; CDR3: CASSLFGQLYEQYF
V: TRBV28; D: NA; size: NA; J: TRBJ1-2; DNA: TGTGCCAGCAGTTACGGGGTGTTCTATGGCTACACCTTC; CDR3: CASSYGVFYGYTF
V: TRBV14; D: NA; size: NA; J: TRBJ1-4; DNA: TGTGCCAGCAGCCAAGTATTAACTAATGAAAAACTGTTTTTT; CDR3: CASSQVLTNEKLFF
V: TRBV30; D: NA; size: NA; J: TRBJ1-2; DNA: TGTGCCTGGAGTGTACCCTTGCAAAACAGGGTCTATGGCTACACCTTC; CDR3: CAWSVPLQNRVYGYTF
V: TRBV27; D: NA; size: NA; J: TRBJ2-7; DNA: TGTGCCAGCAGTTTAATCCAGGGCTACGAGCAGTACTTC; CDR3: CASSLIQGYEQYF
V: TRBV28; D: NA; size: NA; J: TRBJ1-5; DNA: TGTGCCAGCAGTTTAGGGGGCAGCCAGCCCCAGCATTTT; CDR3: CASSLGGSQPQHF
V: TRBV18; D: NA; size: NA; J: TRBJ1-1; DNA: TGTGCCAGCTCACCACGGGGGGAGAACACTGAAGCTTTCTTT; CDR3: CASSPRGENTEAFF
V: TRBV6-4; D: NA; size: NA; J: TRBJ1-5; DNA: TGTGCCAGCAGTGACTCGGCTACGCGGAATCAGCCCCAGCATTTT; CDR3: CASSDSATRNQPQHF
V: TRBV19; D: TRBD1; size: NA; J: TRBJ2-7; DNA: TGTGCCAGTAGTAGTTCTGGACAGGGGATCTACGAGCAGTACTTC; CDR3: CASSSSGQGIYEQYF
V: TRBV7-9; D: NA; size: once; J: TRBJ2-7; DNA: TGTGCCGGGGGGGCTAGCGGAGCCTACGAGCAGTACTTC; CDR3: CAGGASGAYEQYF
V: TRBV5-4; D: TRBD1; size: NA; J: TRBJ2-7; DNA: TGTGCCAGCAGACACAACCGGGACAGATCATACGAGCAGTACTTC; CDR3: CASRHNRDRSYEQYF
V: TRBV14; D: NA; size: NA; J: TRBJ2-4; DNA: TGTGCCAGCAGCCAAGAAAAGGCCTACGGGAACATTCAGTACTTC; CDR3: CASSQEKAYGNIQYF
V: TRBV9; D: TRBD1; size: NA; J: TRBJ2-7; DNA: TGTGCCAGCAGCCATACTGGGAGTCCAGGGGGCTACGAGCAGTACTTC; CDR3: CASSHTGSPGGYEQYF
V: TRBV5-1; D: NA; size: NA; J: TRBJ2-1; DNA: TGCGCCAGCAGCTTGGCAGGGGCGAGCTCCTACAATGAGCAGTTCTTC; CDR3: CASSLAGASSYNEQFF
V: TRBV5-5; D: TRBD1; size: NA; J: TRBJ1-5; DNA: TGTGCCAGCAGCTTGGTCCAGGGGGCGGATCAGCCCCAGCATTTT; CDR3: CASSLVQGADQPQHF
V: TRBV2; D: NA; size: NA; J: TRBJ2-7; DNA: TGTGCCAGCTTAACAGGGTCCTACGAGCAGTACTTC; CDR3: CASLTGSYEQYF
V: TRBV28; D: TRBD1; size: once; J: TRBJ1-5; DNA: TGTGCCAGCAGCCGGACAGGGGGGAGTCAGCCCCAGCATTTT; CDR3: CASSRTGGSQPQHF
V: TRBV14; D: NA; size: NA; J: TRBJ2-6; DNA: TGTGCCAGCGGACGGGAGATTGGGGCCAACGTCCTGACTTTC; CDR3: CASGREIGANVLTF
V: TRBV4-1; D: NA; size: once; J: TRBJ2-2; DNA: TGCGCCAGCAGCCTCGCGAGACTGAGAGAAAACACCGGGGAGCTGTTTTTT; CDR3: CASSLARLRENTGELFF
V: TRBV29-1; D: NA; size: NA; J: TRBJ2-1; DNA: TGCAGCGTGGGGAGCTCCTACAATGAGCAGTTCTTC; CDR3: CSVGSSYNEQFF
V: TRBV7-6; D: TRBD2; size: NA; J: TRBJ2-7; DNA: TGTGCCAGCAGCCCCTCTAGCGGGAGAACCGACGAGCAGTACTTC; CDR3: CASSPSSGRTDEQYF
V: TRBV13; D: TRBD1; size: NA; J: TRBJ1-1; DNA: TGTGCCAGCAGCCTCAGACAGGGGGCAACTGAAGCTTTCTTT; CDR3: CASSLRQGATEAFF
V: TRBV5-1; D: NA; size: NA; J: TRBJ2-5; DNA: TGCGCCAGCAGCTTTAACAGGGCCAGAGAGCAAGAGACCCAGTACTTC; CDR3: CASSFNRAREQETQYF
V: TRBV5-1; D: TRBD2; size: NA; J: TRBJ2-7; DNA: TGCGCCAGCAGCCCGACTAGCGGGGCCTACGAGCAGTACTTC; CDR3: CASSPTSGAYEQYF
V: TRBV7-3; D: NA; size: NA; J: TRBJ2-5; DNA: TGTGCCAGCAGCAAAGGACAGTACGAGACCCAGTACTTC; CDR3: CASSKGQYETQYF
V: TRBV10-3; D: NA; size: NA; J: TRBJ1-2; DNA: TGTGCCATCAGGGAGACAGTTCACTATGGCTACACCTTC; CDR3: CAIRETVHYGYTF
V: TRBV30; D: TRBD2; size: NA; J: TRBJ2-1; DNA: TGTGCCTGGAGTGTTAGGCTAGCGGCCGCCTACAATGAGCAGTTCTTC; CDR3: CAWSVRLAAAYNEQFF
V: TRBV6-5; D: TRBD1; size: NA; J: TRBJ2-7; DNA: TGTGCCAGCCCTCCACCGGGACAGGGGTTTTACGAGCAGTACTTC; CDR3: CASPPPGQGFYEQYF
V: TRBV4-2; D: NA; size: NA; J: TRBJ2-7; DNA: TGTGCCAGCAGCCAAGTCAGTTATGGCGGGGCCCTCTACGAGCAGTACTTC; CDR3: CASSQVSYGGALYEQYF
V: TRBV9; D: NA; size: few; J: TRBJ1-2; DNA: TGTGCCAGCAGCTCAGACAGCTCTGGCTACACCTTC; CDR3: CASSSDSSGYTF
V: TRBV5-4; D: NA; size: NA; J: TRBJ1-2; DNA: TGTGCCAGCAGCTTGGGTGGGGGGGGCTTGGACTATGGCTACACCTTC; CDR3: CASSLGGGGLDYGYTF
V: TRBV7-3; D: TRBD2; size: NA; J: TRBJ2-1; DNA: TGTGCCAGCAGCCCGACTAGCGCTACCTACAATGAGCAGTTCTTC; CDR3: CASSPTSATYNEQFF
V: TRBV7-2; D: NA; size: NA; J: TRBJ2-1; DNA: TGTGCCAGCAGCTTAGTAGGCGGGGAGCAGTTCTTC; CDR3: CASSLVGGEQFF